This section outlines one TCR beta chain sequence together with its context. Its antigen is still unknown. The record originates from a study of shared clonotypes between healthy human individuals. Study summary: In total, the donors were two women and three men aged 18 to 49. General study findings and limits: Sorted-subset sequencing was shown by rarefaction to be incomplete despite large depth. Relative to memory subsets, naive subsets generally showed larger estimated richness. In four donors, around 5% of naive CD4 clonotypes appeared in common.

This CDR3 region has 14 residues. The V gene's germline CDR1 is SGHNT and CDR2 YYREEE (reference sequence). The V segment lost 4 bases and the J segment 6 bases; nucleotides outside the gene matches: 9. TCRdb keeps only in-frame clones here, not all; method: immunoSEQ multiplex PCR. The data contain around 1.5 million clones, 95% to 99% of them singletons. Sequencing input: naive CD4+ T cells sorted from blood. Subset meaning: CD45RA+ positively selected. The receptor was derived from a man younger than 45 in good health. The chain joins TRBV5-4 to TRBJ2-7; TRBD1 matches at 8 bases. The CDR3 region has the DNA TGTGCCAGCAGCCAAGGACAGGGCCGGTTCGAGCAGTACTTC. Its protein product is CASSQGQGRFEQYF.